This T cell receptor beta chain was sequenced in a study of cytomegalovirus exposure and HLA in healthy donors. Vbeta (60) and Jbeta (13) primers were used in the PCR. The repertoire was sequenced with immunoSEQ multiplex PCR; TCRdb's copy has only in-frame clones and lacks some. The sample records some 140,000 clones, around 80% being singletons. Trimming removed 6 bases at V and 5 bases at J, with 13 bases between. This CDR3 has 13 amino acids. From germline, CDR1 is LNHDA and CDR2 SQIVND (reference sequence). The chain has TRBV19 and TRBJ2-5; possible D gene TRBD1, 6 bases. This receptor was taken from a man younger than 40 in good health and CMV-seropositive. Sequencing was carried out using PBMCs. CDR3 protein: CASSHRAGETQYF. CDR3 in DNA: TGTGCCAGTAGCCACAGGGCAGGGGAGACCCAGTACTTC.